This record looks at one TCR beta chain sequence and its context. The antigen is unknown. The data were taken from a study of T cells in narcolepsy. Study overall: Healthy controls were enrolled alongside patients with narcolepsy type 1 or type 2.

Findings and caveats of the study: Comparing one patient's CSF and blood CD4+ clonotypes highlighted HCRT- and TRIB2-specific autoreactive clonotypes.

Repertoires were generated with immunoSEQ multiplex PCR, while TCRdb's copy carries only in-frame clones and drops some. This table has roughly 10,000 clones, roughly 65% appearing once. Per the germline V gene, CDR1 is MNHEY and CDR2 is SMNVEV (reference sequence). The CDR3 sequence is 13 residues long. Trimming left V 4 bases short and J 6 bases short, with 13 bases between. This chain joins TRBV27 and TRBJ2-7; a weak D match, TRBD2 (6 bases). The sequence was obtained from a human donor with narcolepsy. Sequenced material: CD45RA- memory CD8+ T cells from PBMCs. The CDR3 sequence is CASSYGQGGEQYF. In DNA form, the CDR3 reads TGTGCCAGCAGTTACGGGCAGGGAGGCGAGCAGTACTTC.